The rows below give T cell receptor beta chains drawn from one sample of a study of blood T cell repertoires in COVID-19. Clones were sequenced by immunoSEQ multiplex PCR, and TCRdb holds only the in-frame ones, with some missing. The sample yields about 280,000 clones, 85% to 90% seen once. Sequencing was performed on PBMCs or T cells enriched from blood (not recorded which). Receptors were obtained from an older woman who had recovered from COVID-19. Each CDR3 is given with its conserved first and last residue. D genes are given only for firm matches. The size of a clone is reported for some rows only, either as once, few or many, or as a class for expanded clones.

TRBV9	NA	TRBJ1-2	once	CASSQQGRLGYGYTF	TGTGCCAGCAGCCAACAGGGAAGGCTCGGCTATGGCTACACCTTC
TRBV11-3	TRBD1	TRBJ2-7	NA	CASSLTGQGFYEQYF	TGTGCCAGCAGCTTGACGGGACAGGGCTTCTACGAGCAGTACTTC
TRBV6-5	NA	TRBJ1-4	NA	CASSYSGGVEKLFF	TGTGCCAGCAGTTACTCAGGGGGGGTTGAAAAACTGTTTTTT
TRBV19	TRBD1	TRBJ1-5	NA	CASRGGQGPLPQHF	TGTGCCAGTAGGGGGGGACAGGGACCTTTGCCCCAGCATTTT
TRBV11-1	TRBD1	TRBJ2-5	NA	CASSPRQGGETQYF	TGTGCCAGCAGCCCCAGACAGGGCGGGGAGACCCAGTACTTC
TRBV28	TRBD1	TRBJ1-5	NA	CASRSTGVFRQPQHF	TGTGCCAGCAGGAGCACAGGGGTTTTCCGACAGCCCCAGCATTTT
TRBV9	NA	TRBJ1-1	NA	CASSEQVRNTEAFF	TGTGCCAGCAGCGAGCAGGTGAGGAACACTGAAGCTTTCTTT
TRBV5-1	NA	TRBJ1-1	NA	CASGSGTMNTEAFF	TGCGCCAGCGGATCCGGGACAATGAACACTGAAGCTTTCTTT
TRBV2	NA	TRBJ1-5	NA	CASSSGDGQPQHF	TGTGCCAGCAGTTCAGGGGATGGTCAGCCCCAGCATTTT
TRBV6-5	NA	TRBJ2-5	NA	CASSYYTAGETQYF	TGTGCCAGCAGTTATTATACAGCTGGGGAGACCCAGTACTTC
TRBV5-1	NA	TRBJ2-7	once	CASSLGDDYEQYF	TGCGCCAGCAGCTTGGGCGATGACTACGAGCAGTACTTC
TRBV20-1	TRBD2	TRBJ2-3	NA	CSASGAGVTTDTQYF	TGCAGTGCTAGTGGGGCGGGAGTTACCACAGATACGCAGTATTTT
TRBV7-2	NA	TRBJ2-3	few	CASSLRDLVTDTQYF	TGTGCCAGCAGCCTCCGGGACTTGGTCACAGATACGCAGTATTTT
TRBV7-3	NA	TRBJ2-3	NA	CASSLFGGGPTIDTQYF	TGTGCCAGCAGCTTATTTGGTGGGGGCCCAACCATAGATACGCAGTATTTT
TRBV7-9	TRBD1	TRBJ1-1	NA	CASSITGGTEAFF	TGTGCCAGCAGCATAACAGGGGGCACTGAAGCTTTCTTT